This TCR beta chain was retrieved from a study of blood T cell repertoires in COVID-19. This clone occurred a few times. Authors' data handling: Estimates of nucleated cell counts were drawn from the amplification of reference gene primers. TCRdb's copy holds only in-frame clones and misses some; the assay was immunoSEQ multiplex PCR. The D gene and trimming were derived from the DNA, and the V and J assignments and clone size from that table. The data show some 160,000 clones, approximately 86% seen once. Followed longitudinally, the Seattle patients had been enrolled during active infection. Germline V lookup: CDR1 SGHNT, CDR2 YYREEE (reference sequence). Between the trimmed V and J ends, which lost 0 bases and 0 bases, there was a span of 11 bases. The CDR3 contains 16 residues.

The sequencing input was peripheral blood. The chain is built from TRBV5-4 and TRBJ2-3, with D tentatively TRBD2 (5 bases). The TCR was taken from a woman over 75 with COVID-19, enrolled during active disease. CDR3 sequence (DNA): TGTGCCAGCAGCTTGGCGGCCAGCGGAAGCACAGATACGCAGTATTTT. Translated, it gives CASSLAASGSTDTQYF.